This T cell receptor (beta chain) comes out of a study of T cell responses to AZD1222 COVID-19 vaccine. The table came from immunoSEQ multiplex PCR; TCRdb's copy has only in-frame clones and leaves some out. This table holds over 150,000 clones, over 85% found once. CDR1 MNHEY and CDR2 SMNVEV come from the germline V gene (reference sequence). There are 14 residues in the CDR3. The V gene lost 3 bases and the J gene lost 3 bases, with 11 bases spanning the gap. In regard to this clone: Its antigen remains unidentified.

General study findings and limits: At baseline, seropositivity was found in only a handful of AZD1222 recipients.

The sequence derives from an adult in good health. This specimen was peripheral blood, taken on day 0 of AZD1222 vaccination. This chain links TRBV27 with TRBJ1-2; a weak D match, TRBD1 (6 bases). CDR3 sequence: CASSFMGADYGYTF. In DNA, the CDR3 is TGTGCCAGCAGTTTTATGGGGGCAGACTATGGCTACACCTTC.